This T cell receptor beta chain was recorded in a study of blood T cell repertoires in COVID-19. Looking at the study overall: COVID-19 samples, acute and convalescent, were from the United States, Italy and Spain.

This CDR3 has 16 residues. Germline V lookup: CDR1 MRHNA, CDR2 SNTAGT. J was trimmed by 0 bases and V by 6 bases; bases with no gene match: 6. The protocol was immunoSEQ multiplex PCR, while the TCRdb copy is restricted to in-frame clones and leaves out a portion. The sample yields more than 200,000 clones, roughly 84% seen once. V usage is TRBV6-4 and J usage is TRBJ2-3; 10 bases align to TRBD2. The source material was peripheral blood. This receptor was obtained from a man aged 60 to 75 with acute or convalescent COVID-19. The CDR3 DNA reads as TGTGCCAGCAGCTCTCTTAGCGGGGGGAGCACAGATACGCAGTATTTT. Encoded protein: CASSSLSGGSTDTQYF.